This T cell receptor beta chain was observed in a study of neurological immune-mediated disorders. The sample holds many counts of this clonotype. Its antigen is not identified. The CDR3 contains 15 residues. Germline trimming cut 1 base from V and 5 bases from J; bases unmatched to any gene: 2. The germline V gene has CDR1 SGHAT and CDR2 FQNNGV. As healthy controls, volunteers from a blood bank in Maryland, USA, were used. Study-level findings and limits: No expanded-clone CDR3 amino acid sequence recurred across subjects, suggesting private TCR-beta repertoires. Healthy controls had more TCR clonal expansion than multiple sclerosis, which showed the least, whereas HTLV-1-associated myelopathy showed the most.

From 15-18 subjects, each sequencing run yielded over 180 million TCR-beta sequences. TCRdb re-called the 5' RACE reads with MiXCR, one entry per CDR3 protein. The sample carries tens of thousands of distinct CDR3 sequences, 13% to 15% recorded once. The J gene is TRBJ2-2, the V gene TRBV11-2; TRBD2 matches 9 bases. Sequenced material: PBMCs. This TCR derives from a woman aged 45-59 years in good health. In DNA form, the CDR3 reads TGTGCCAGCAGCTTAGGTCTAGCGGGGACCGGGGAGCTGTTTTTT. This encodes CASSLGLAGTGELFF.